Listed here are 21 T cell receptor beta chains from one sample, sequenced in a study of T-cell memory formation after mild COVID-19. TCRdb independently ran MiXCR on the 5' RACE reads; one entry per CDR3 protein. This table has approximately 230,000 distinct CDR3 sequences, roughly 15% appearing once. The specimen was PBMCs or a T cell subset sorted from them (not recorded which). The receptors were sampled from a man younger than 35 who had mild COVID-19 (a few samples of this study predate the infection). Cell type and time point are not known.

Only a few counts were recorded for this clonotype. The rearrangement links TRBV10-3 to TRBJ2-5; 7 nucleotides line up with TRBD1. The CDR3 has 14 amino acids. Germline values: CDR1 ENHRY, CDR2 SYGVKD. V gave up 2 bases and J gave up 3 bases; unmatched junction bases: 3. CDR3 region: CAISEETGKETQYF. DNA for the CDR3: TGTGCCATCAGTGAGGAGACAGGGAAAGAGACCCAGTACTTC.

This clonotype was observed a handful of times. The V gene is TRBV28, the J gene TRBJ2-7; 8 nucleotides match TRBD1. The CDR3 length is 15 residues. V dropped 2 bases and J dropped 5; count of bases not matched to a gene: 8. Looked up from germline, CDR1 is MDHEN and CDR2 is SYDVKM. CDR3 sequence reads: CASSLTTGQADEQYV. CDR3 nucleotide sequence: TGTGCCAGCAGTTTAACAACGGGACAGGCCGACGAGCAGTACGTC.

The chain carries TRBV7-2 and TRBJ2-7; 8 bases map to TRBD2. The V and J ends lost 0 bases and 5 bases, in that order; junction bases with no gene match: 9. Germline-derived CDR1 and CDR2 are SGHTA and FQGNSA. The CDR3 runs 16 residues. CDR3 amino acids: CASSLAPLAGGNEQYV. The CDR3 coding sequence is TGTGCCAGCAGCTTAGCCCCTCTTGCGGGGGGCAACGAGCAGTACGTC.

CDR3 DNA sequence: TGTGCCAGCAGGCGGGGACTAGCGGGGGGGCCGGACACCGGGGAGCTGTTTTTT. It yields the protein CASRRGLAGGPDTGELFF. V usage is TRBV11-2 and J usage is TRBJ2-2; TRBD2 aligns across 16 bases. Trimming took 6 bases from V and 3 from J; bases not matched to a gene: 7. The CDR3 covers 18 residues. Germline lookup yields CDR1 SGHAT and CDR2 FQNNGV.

This clonotype appeared a few times. V and J are TRBV3-1 and TRBJ1-5; a possible D gene is TRBD1 (5 bases). This CDR3 contains 16 residues. V was shortened by 0 bases and J by 6 bases, with 15 bases between the two germline ends. The germline V gene has CDR1 LGHDT and CDR2 YNNKEL (reference sequence). DNA of the CDR3: TGTGCCAGCAGCCAAGATACCGGGACTAGGGGTCAGCCCCAGCATTTT. This translates into CASSQDTGTRGQPQHF.

The chain recombines TRBV18 with TRBJ2-3, with D maybe TRBD2 (6 bases). Per the germline V gene, CDR1 is KGHSH and CDR2 is LQKENI. The CDR3 loop spans 13 amino acids. V lost 5 bases to trimming and J lost 5 bases, with 11 bases between them. CDR3 DNA: TGTGCCAGCTCAAGGACTAATGGAGATACGCAGTATTTT. It yields the protein CASSRTNGDTQYF.

This rearrangement joins TRBV5-1 to TRBJ2-2, with 10 bases matching TRBD1. The CDR3 sequence is 16 residues long. The J segment lost 4 bases and the V segment lost 0 bases, leaving 3 bases of the junction unmatched. Germline V CDR1 and CDR2: SGHRS, YFSETQ. CDR3 amino acids: CASSLGQGASTGELFF. CDR3 DNA sequence: TGCGCCAGCAGCTTGGGACAGGGGGCGAGCACCGGGGAGCTGTTTTTT.

At least ten counts were recorded for this clonotype. This chain uses TRBV20-1 with TRBJ2-5; no definite D call. V was clipped by 5 bases and J by 0 bases, with 13 bases between them. Germline V gene lookup returns CDR1 DFQATT and CDR2 SNEGSKA (reference sequence). CDR3 length equals 14 residues. CDR3 region: CSASRVGHQETQYF. The CDR3, as DNA: TGCAGTGCTTCAAGGGTGGGCCACCAAGAGACCCAGTACTTC.

In its sample, this clonotype was seen a few times. This rearrangement joins TRBV5-4 to TRBJ2-1; possible D gene TRBD1, 8 bases. Trimming cost V 4 bases and J 3 bases, with 14 bases left between them. CDR3 length: 15 residues. Germline V gene data show CDR1 as SGHNT and CDR2 as YYREEE (reference sequence). The CDR3, as DNA: TGTGCCAGCAGCGCGACAGGGGACTACTACAATGAGCAGTTCTTC. This gives the protein CASSATGDYYNEQFF.

The gene calls are TRBV3-1 and TRBJ1-5, with 8 bases aligning to TRBD1. The germline gives CDR1 LGHDT, CDR2 YNNKEL (reference sequence). The CDR3 is 14 residues long. J lost 2 bases, V lost 3 bases, and 0 bases had no gene match. CDR3 residues: CASSQTGGNQPQHF. Written as DNA, the CDR3 is TGTGCCAGCAGCCAGACAGGGGGCAATCAGCCCCAGCATTTT.

The chain recombines TRBV7-2 with TRBJ1-5; D uncertain. The germline V gene encodes CDR1 SGHTA and CDR2 FQGNSA. The CDR3 has 13 residues. Trimming cost V 3 bases and J 8 bases, with 11 bases left between them. CDR3 residues: CASSLDVIKPQHF. The CDR3 DNA reads TGTGCCAGCAGCTTGGATGTAATCAAGCCCCAGCATTTT. Full variable domain (remainder filled in from reference TRBV7-2 and TRBJ1-5): GAGVSQSPSNKVTEKGKDVELRCDPISGHTALYWYRQSLGQGLEFLIYFQGNSAPDKSGLPSDRFSAERTGGSVSTLTIQRTQQEDSAVYLCASSLDVIKPQHFGDGTRLSIL.

This clonotype was observed a few times. This chain links TRBV28 with TRBJ1-6; a weak D match, TRBD1 (6 bases). V shed 5 bases and J shed 10 bases, with 12 bases lying between them. The germline CDR1 and CDR2 sequences are MDHEN and SYDVKM. This CDR3 has 13 residues. CDR3 loop: CASSRNRESPLHF. The CDR3 DNA is TGTGCCAGCAGTCGGAACAGGGAATCACCCCTCCACTTT.

Only a few counts were recorded for this clonotype. The V gene is TRBV12-3 or TRBV12-4, the J gene TRBJ1-4; no firm D call. V was trimmed by 9 bases and J by 4 bases, leaving 12 bases between them. The CDR3 has 13 amino acids. The CDR3 sequence: CASAEGVNEKLFF. In nucleotides, the CDR3 is TGTGCCAGTGCCGAGGGCGTTAATGAAAAACTGTTTTTT.

This clonotype came up many times. The rearrangement links TRBV5-1 to TRBJ2-7; D may be TRBD2 (6 bases). CDR1 and CDR2 (germline): SGHRS, YFSETQ. The germline V and J ends were trimmed by 0 bases and 4 bases, with 20 bases remaining between them. The CDR3 has 17 residues. CDR3 residues: CASSLVEGRVGGYEQYF. The CDR3 nucleotides read TGCGCCAGCAGCTTGGTGGAGGGAAGAGTTGGTGGTTACGAGCAGTACTTC.

This chain connects TRBV27 to TRBJ1-1; 7 nucleotides line up with TRBD1. The CDR3 length is 15 residues. Germline V gene data show CDR1 as MNHEY and CDR2 as SMNVEV (reference sequence). The junction had 8 bases not matched to a gene; V was cut back by 4 bases and J by 3 bases. CDR3 residues: CASSYRGVGDTEAFF. The CDR3 region has the DNA TGTGCCAGCAGTTACAGGGGAGTAGGGGACACTGAAGCTTTCTTT.

Here the CDR3 reads CASSHPGQGTPTQYF. In DNA, the CDR3 is TGTGCCAGCAGCCACCCGGGACAGGGGACCCCTACGCAGTATTTT. The chain employs TRBV6-5 and TRBJ2-3, with TRBD1 matching over 10 bases. With V trimmed by 6 bases and J by 8 bases, 11 bases remained unmatched. The CDR3 has 15 residues. Germline V lookup: CDR1 MNHEY, CDR2 SVGAGI.

The chain employs TRBV7-2 and TRBJ1-5; D might be TRBD1 (5 bases). The CDR3 is 15 amino acids. V was shortened by 5 bases and J by 8 bases, with 19 bases between the two germline ends. CDR1 SGHTA and CDR2 FQGNSA come from the germline V gene. The CDR3 reads CASSRQSGDGEPQHF. The CDR3 DNA reads TGTGCCAGCAGCCGTCAATCGGGGGACGGAGAGCCCCAGCATTTT.

This clonotype was detected a few times. V usage is TRBV12-3 or TRBV12-4 and J usage is TRBJ1-6; D unresolved. The CDR3 spans 17 residues. The V gene lost 5 bases and the J gene lost 0 bases, with 14 bases spanning the gap. The CDR3 bases are TGTGCCAGCAGTCTAGATCCCATACACTCCTATAATTCACCCCTCCACTTT. Its translation: CASSLDPIHSYNSPLHF.

A few counts support this clonotype. The genes are TRBV5-6 and TRBJ2-6; D is uncertain. The V gene's germline CDR1 is SGHDT and CDR2 YYEEEE. Trimming removed 5 bases at V and 0 bases at J, with 15 bases between. CDR3 length equals 17 residues. The CDR3 region is CASRSAGSRSGANVLTF. The CDR3 DNA sequence: TGTGCCAGCAGGTCCGCCGGGTCTCGCTCTGGGGCCAACGTCCTGACTTTC.

The chain recombines TRBV14 with TRBJ2-7; maybe TRBD2 (6 bases). The germline gives CDR1 SGHDN, CDR2 FVKESK. V was shortened by 1 base and J by 2 bases, with 12 bases between the two germline ends. CDR3 length: 15 residues. CDR3 residues: CASSQVAGTTYEQYF. The CDR3 DNA follows: TGTGCCAGCAGCCAAGTCGCGGGGACCACCTACGAGCAGTACTTC.

This clonotype has ten or more counts. The chain is built from TRBV7-8 and TRBJ2-7; D is uncertain. The ends were cut back, 3 bases at V and 4 bases at J, with 4 bases in the middle. Per germline, CDR1 SGHVS and CDR2 FQNEAQ. The CDR3 contains 11 residues. CDR3 protein: CASSFQYEQYF. In nucleotides, the CDR3 is TGTGCCAGCAGCTTCCAATACGAGCAGTACTTC.